A selection of T cell receptor beta chains follows, all from one sample in a study of shared clonotypes between healthy human individuals. The protocol was immunoSEQ multiplex PCR, while the TCRdb copy is restricted to in-frame clones and leaves out a portion. The sample consists of 700,000 or so clones, about two thirds of them appearing once. The sequenced material came from memory CD4+ T cells sorted from blood. The receptors derive from a woman between 25 and 40 years old in good health. Each CDR3 is given with its conserved first and last residue.

v_gene,CDR3aa
TRBV30,CALGTGEGYTF
TRBV7-9,CASSLEGGNTIYF
TRBV25-1,CASQNGTIEQFF
TRBV6-5,CASTPAGGSYEQYF
TRBV6-1,CASSVSTSSLTDTQYF
TRBV5-1,CASSLSFGASNYGYTF
TRBV11-2,CASSQRDTDTQYF
TRBV19,CASSSGTSGWETQYF
TRBV19,CASSIVSGDSYEQYF
TRBV19,CARPGTGDTGELFF
TRBV5-6,CASSPGETSGSTKTQYF
TRBV6-1,CASSASEGSSGNTIYF
TRBV11-2,CASSLAGTQRTYEQYF
TRBV4-1,CASTPIAGTQETQYF
TRBV19,CASSAGDATGANVLTF
TRBV2,CASSALRAKNTGELFF
TRBV7-9,CASSLSGAYEQYF
TRBV5-6,CASSLSGVGETQYF
TRBV7-3,CASRTDRGRGEQYF
TRBV9,CASSVSFNTGELFF
TRBV5-1,CASSPGTSGVTQYF
TRBV29-1,CSVGPSAGSRQPQHF
TRBV5-6,CASSRALAANSYEQYF
TRBV5-1,CASSSLGPVQETQYF
TRBV2,CASSGLAGGWETQYF
TRBV5-1,CASSLSSRGDNEQFF
TRBV18,CASSPTLRGDTQYF
TRBV6-1,CASSRGSSNQPQHF
TRBV14,CASSQEYGWGSGNTIYF
TRBV27,CASSLGQRAGANVLTF
TRBV28,CASNLGGPQETQYF
TRBV6-1,CASKIGQLGNTIYF
TRBV9,CASSGTTGLGYGYTF
TRBV18,CASSPTQIRSNEQFF
TRBV18,CASSQGLLDEQYF
TRBV29-1,CSVLLLSYEQYF
TRBV6-1,CAPSQGKKSYEQYF
TRBV5-1,CASSSMAGDTLSGNTIYF
TRBV28,CASSLMPRGYTF
TRBV18,CASSLPGLAGAEQYF
TRBV11-2,CASSSSLAGVREQFF
TRBV27,CASSLSGTVNTGELFF
TRBV7-9,CASSQETETQYF
TRBV9,CASSSQGYYGYTF
TRBV27,CASSFDPPRDRRNYEQYF
TRBV18,CASSLLDGTDTQYF